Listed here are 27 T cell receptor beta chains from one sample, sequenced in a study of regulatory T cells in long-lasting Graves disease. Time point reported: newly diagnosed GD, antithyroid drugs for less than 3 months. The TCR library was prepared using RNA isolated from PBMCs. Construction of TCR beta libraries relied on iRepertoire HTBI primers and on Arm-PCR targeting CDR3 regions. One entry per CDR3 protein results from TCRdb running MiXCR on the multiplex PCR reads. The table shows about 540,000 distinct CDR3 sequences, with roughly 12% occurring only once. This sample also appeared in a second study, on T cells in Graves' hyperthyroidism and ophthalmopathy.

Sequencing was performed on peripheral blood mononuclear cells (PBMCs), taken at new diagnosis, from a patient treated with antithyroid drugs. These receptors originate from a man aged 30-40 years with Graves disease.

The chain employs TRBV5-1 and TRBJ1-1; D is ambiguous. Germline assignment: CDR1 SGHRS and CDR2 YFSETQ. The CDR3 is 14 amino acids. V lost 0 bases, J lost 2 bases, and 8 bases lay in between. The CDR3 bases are TGCGCCAGCAGCTTGGGGGTGCGAAACACTGAAGCTTTCTTT. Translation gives CASSLGVRNTEAFF.

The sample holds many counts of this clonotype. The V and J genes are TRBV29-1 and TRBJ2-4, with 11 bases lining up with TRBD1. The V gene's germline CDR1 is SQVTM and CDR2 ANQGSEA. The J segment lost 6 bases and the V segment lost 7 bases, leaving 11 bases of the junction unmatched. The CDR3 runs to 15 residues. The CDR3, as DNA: TGCAGCGCTAAGCCGGGGGACAGGGGGGGAAACATTCAGTACTTC. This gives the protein CSAKPGDRGGNIQYF. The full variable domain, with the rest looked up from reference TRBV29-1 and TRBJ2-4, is SAVISQKPSRDICQRGTSLTIQCQVDSQVTMMFWYRQQPGQSLTLIATANQGSEATYESGFVIDKFPISRPNLTFSTLTVSNMSPEDSSIYLCSAKPGDRGGNIQYFGAGTRLSVL.

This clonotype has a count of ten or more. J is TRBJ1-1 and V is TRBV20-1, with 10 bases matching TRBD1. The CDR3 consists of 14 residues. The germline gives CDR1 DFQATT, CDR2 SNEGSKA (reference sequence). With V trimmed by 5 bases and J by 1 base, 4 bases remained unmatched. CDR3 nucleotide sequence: TGCAGTGCTCGACAGGGGGCGGCGAACACTGAAGCTTTCTTT. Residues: CSARQGAANTEAFF.

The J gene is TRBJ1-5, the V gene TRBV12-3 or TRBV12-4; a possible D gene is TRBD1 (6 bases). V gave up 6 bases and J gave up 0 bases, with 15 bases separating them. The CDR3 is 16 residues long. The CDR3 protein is CASRLAGGYSNQPQHF. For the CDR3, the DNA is TGTGCCAGCAGACTAGCGGGGGGCTATAGCAATCAGCCCCAGCATTTT.

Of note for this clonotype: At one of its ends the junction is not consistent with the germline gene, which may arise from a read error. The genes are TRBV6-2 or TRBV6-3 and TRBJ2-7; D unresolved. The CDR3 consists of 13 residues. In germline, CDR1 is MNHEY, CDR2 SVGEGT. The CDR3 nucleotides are TGTGCCGGCAGCATCGGACGGTCCTACGAGCAGTACTTC. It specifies CAGSIGRSYEQYF.

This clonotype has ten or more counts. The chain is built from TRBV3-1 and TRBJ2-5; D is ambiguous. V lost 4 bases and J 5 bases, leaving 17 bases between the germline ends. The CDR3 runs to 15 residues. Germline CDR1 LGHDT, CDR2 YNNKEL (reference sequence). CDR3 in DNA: TGTGCCAGCAGCCCCTCGACTCCTTTGGGGGAGACCCAGTACTTC. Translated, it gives CASSPSTPLGETQYF.

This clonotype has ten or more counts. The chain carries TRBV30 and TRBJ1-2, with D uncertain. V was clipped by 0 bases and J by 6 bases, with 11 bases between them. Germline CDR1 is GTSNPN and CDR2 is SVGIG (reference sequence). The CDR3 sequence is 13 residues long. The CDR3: CAWSVQLVDGYTF. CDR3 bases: TGTGCCTGGAGTGTACAATTGGTTGATGGCTACACCTTC.

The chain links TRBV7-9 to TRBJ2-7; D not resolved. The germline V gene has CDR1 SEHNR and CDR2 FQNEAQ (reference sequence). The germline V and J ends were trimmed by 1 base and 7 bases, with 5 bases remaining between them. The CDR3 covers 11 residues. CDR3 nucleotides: TGTGCCAGCAGCTTAGACTGGGAGCAGTACTTC. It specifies CASSLDWEQYF.

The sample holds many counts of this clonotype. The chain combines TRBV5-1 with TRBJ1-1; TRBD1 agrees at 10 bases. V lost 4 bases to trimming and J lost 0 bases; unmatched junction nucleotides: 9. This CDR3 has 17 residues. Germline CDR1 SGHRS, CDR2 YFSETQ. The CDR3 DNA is TGCGCCAGCAGCCAGGGACAGGGGAATATGGTGAACACTGAAGCTTTCTTT. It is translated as CASSQGQGNMVNTEAFF.

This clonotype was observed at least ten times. CDR3 in amino acids: CSATDRDEKLFF. DNA for the CDR3: TGCAGTGCTACCGACAGGGATGAAAAACTGTTTTTT. The chain recombines TRBV20-1 with TRBJ1-4, with 7 bases lining up with TRBD1. From germline, CDR1 is DFQATT and CDR2 SNEGSKA (reference sequence). The CDR3 covers 12 residues. V shed 4 bases, J shed 6 bases, and the junction held 2 bases outside the gene matches.

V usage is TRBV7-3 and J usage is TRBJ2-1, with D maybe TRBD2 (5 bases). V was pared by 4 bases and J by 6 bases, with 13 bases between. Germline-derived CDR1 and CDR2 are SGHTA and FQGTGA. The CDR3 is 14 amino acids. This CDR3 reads CASSSGNYGNEQFF. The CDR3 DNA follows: TGTGCCAGCAGCTCGGGGAATTATGGCAATGAGCAGTTCTTC.

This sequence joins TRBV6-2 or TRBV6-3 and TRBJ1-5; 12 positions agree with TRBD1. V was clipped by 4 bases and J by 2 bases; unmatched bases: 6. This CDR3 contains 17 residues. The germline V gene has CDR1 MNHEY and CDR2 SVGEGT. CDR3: CASSSGTGGAGNQPQHF. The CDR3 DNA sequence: TGTGCCAGCAGTTCCGGGACAGGGGGCGCCGGCAATCAGCCCCAGCATTTT.

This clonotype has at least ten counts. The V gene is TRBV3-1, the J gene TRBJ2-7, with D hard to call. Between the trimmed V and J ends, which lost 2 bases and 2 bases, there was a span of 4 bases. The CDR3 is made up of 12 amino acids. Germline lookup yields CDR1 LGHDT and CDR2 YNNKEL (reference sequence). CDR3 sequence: CASSQIAYEQYF. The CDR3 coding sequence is TGTGCCAGCAGCCAAATCGCCTACGAGCAGTACTTC.

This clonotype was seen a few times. The CDR3: CATSDPPGAGEYQETQYF. The DNA for the CDR3 is TGTGCCACCAGTGACCCCCCGGGGGCGGGGGAGTACCAAGAGACCCAGTACTTC. The chain links TRBV24-1 to TRBJ2-5; the D gene is possibly TRBD2 (7 bases). CDR3 length: 18 residues. Germline values: CDR1 KGHDR, CDR2 SFDVKD. V dropped 4 bases and J dropped 0 bases, with 20 bases sitting between them.

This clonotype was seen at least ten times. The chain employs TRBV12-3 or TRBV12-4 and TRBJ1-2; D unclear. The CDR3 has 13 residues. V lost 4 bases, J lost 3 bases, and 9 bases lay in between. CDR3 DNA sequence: TGTGCCAGCAGTTCTCGCTACGACTATGGCTACACCTTC. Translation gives CASSSRYDYGYTF.

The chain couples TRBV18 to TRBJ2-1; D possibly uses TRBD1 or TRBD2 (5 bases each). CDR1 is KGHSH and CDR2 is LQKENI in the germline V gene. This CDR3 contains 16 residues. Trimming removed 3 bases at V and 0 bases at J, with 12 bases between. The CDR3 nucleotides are TGTGCCAGCTCACCTACCCGGGGCGCCTCCTACAATGAGCAGTTCTTC. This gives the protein CASSPTRGASYNEQFF.

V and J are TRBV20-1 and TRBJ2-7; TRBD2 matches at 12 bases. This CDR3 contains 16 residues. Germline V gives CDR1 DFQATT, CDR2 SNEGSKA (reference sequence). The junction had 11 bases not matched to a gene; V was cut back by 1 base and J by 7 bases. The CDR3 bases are TGCAGTGCTAGAGGTATTCTAGCGGGAGGGCCACGGGAGCAGTACTTC. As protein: CSARGILAGGPREQYF.

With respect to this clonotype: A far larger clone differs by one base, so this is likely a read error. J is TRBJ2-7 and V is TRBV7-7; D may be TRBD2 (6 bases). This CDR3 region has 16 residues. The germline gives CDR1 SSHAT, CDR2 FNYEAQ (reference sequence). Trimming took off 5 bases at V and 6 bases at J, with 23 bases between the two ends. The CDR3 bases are TGTGCCAGCAGCAAAGATAGCGGAGCGAAACGTGCCGAGCAGTACTTC. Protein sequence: CASSKDSGAKRAEQYF.

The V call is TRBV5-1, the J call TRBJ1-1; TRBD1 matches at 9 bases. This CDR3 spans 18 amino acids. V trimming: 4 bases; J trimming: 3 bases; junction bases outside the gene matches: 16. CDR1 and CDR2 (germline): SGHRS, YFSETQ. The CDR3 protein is CASSKYYGTGSGDTEAFF. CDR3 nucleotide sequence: TGCGCCAGCAGCAAGTACTACGGGACAGGGAGCGGTGACACTGAAGCTTTCTTT.

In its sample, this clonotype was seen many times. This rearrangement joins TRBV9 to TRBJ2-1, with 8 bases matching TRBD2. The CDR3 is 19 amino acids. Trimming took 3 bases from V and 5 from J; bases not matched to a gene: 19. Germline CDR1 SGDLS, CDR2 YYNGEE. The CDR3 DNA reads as TGTGCCAGCAGCGCCTTGAAGGGTTTGTCTAGCGGGCACAACAATGAGCAGTTCTTC. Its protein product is CASSALKGLSSGHNNEQFF. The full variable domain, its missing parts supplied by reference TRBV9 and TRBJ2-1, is DSGVTQTPKHLITATGQRVTLRCSPRSGDLSVYWYQQSLDQGLQFLIQYYNGEERAKGNILERFSAQQFPDLHSELNLSSLELGDSALYFCASSALKGLSSGHNNEQFFGPGTRLTVL.

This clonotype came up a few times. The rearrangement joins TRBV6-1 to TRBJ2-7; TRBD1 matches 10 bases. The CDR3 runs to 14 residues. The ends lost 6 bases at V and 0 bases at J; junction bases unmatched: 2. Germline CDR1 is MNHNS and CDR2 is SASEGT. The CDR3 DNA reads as TGTGCCAGCAGGGACAGGGGGGGCTCCTACGAGCAGTACTTC. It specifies CASRDRGGSYEQYF.

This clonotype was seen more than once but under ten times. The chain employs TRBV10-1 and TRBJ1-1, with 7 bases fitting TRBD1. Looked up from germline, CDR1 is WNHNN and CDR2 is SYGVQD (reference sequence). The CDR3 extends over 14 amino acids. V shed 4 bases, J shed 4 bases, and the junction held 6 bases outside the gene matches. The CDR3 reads CASSGRGPVTEAFF. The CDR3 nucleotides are TGCGCCAGCAGTGGGAGGGGGCCGGTCACTGAAGCTTTCTTT.

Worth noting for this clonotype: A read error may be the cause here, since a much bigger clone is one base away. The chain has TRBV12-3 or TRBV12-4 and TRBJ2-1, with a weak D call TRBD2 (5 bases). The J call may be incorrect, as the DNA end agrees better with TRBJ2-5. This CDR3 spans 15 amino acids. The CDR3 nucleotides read TGTGCCAGCAGCCGAGGGAACCCCCTCTCTGAGACCCAGTACTTC. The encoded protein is CASSRGNPLSETQYF.

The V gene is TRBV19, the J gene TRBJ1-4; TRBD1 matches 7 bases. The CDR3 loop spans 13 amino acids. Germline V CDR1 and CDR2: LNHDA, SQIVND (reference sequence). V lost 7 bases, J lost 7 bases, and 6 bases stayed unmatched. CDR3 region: CASNEDRREKLFF. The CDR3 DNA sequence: TGTGCCAGTAATGAGGACAGGCGTGAAAAACTGTTTTTT.

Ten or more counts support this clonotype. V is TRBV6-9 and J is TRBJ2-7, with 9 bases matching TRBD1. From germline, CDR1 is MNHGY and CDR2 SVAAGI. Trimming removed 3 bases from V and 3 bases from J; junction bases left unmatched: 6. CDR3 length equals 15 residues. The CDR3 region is CASSYLGGQGYEQYF. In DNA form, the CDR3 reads TGTGCCAGCAGTTACCTAGGGGGACAGGGCTACGAGCAGTACTTC.

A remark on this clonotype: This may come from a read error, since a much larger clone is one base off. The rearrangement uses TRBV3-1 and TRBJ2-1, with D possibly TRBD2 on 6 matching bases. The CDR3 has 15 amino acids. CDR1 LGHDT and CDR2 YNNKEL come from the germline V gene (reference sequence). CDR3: CTSSPSGLRYNEQFF. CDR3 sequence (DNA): TGTACCAGCAGCCCATCGGGACTCCGATACAATGAGCAGTTCTTC.

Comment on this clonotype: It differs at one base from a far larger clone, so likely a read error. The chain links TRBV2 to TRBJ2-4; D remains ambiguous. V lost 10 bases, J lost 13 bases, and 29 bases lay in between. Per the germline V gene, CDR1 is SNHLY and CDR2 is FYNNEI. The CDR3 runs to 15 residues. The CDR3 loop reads CANTDRRVSYNEQYF. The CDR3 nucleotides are TGTGCCAATACGGACCGCCGGGTCTCCTACAATGAGCAGTACTTC.